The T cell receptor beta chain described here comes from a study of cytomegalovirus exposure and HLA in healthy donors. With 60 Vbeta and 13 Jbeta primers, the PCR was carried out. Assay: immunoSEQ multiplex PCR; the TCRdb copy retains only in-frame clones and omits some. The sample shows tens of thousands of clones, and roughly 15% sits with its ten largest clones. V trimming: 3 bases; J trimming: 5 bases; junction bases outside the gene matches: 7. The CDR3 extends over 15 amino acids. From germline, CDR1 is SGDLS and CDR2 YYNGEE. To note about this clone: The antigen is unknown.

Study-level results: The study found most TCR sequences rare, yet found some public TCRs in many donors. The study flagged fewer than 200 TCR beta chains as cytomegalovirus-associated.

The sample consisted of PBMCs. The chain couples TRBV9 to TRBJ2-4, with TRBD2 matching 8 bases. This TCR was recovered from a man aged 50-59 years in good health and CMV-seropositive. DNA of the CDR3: TGTGCCAGCAGCGGTCCAGCGGGAGTGGAAAACATTCAGTACTTC. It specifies CASSGPAGVENIQYF.